This TCR beta chain was obtained from a study of blood T cell repertoires in COVID-19. Study overall: Donors in the United States, Italy and Spain gave samples during acute or convalescent COVID-19. T cells, B-cell-depleted T cells, or PBMCs provided the cDNA or gDNA that served as material.

V shed 3 bases and J shed 3 bases, with 7 bases lying between them. Germline V CDR1 and CDR2: SGHVS, FQNEAQ. This CDR3 comprises 13 residues. Study processing details: It was from reference gene primer amplification that nucleated cell counts were estimated. Profiled with immunoSEQ multiplex PCR; TCRdb holds only in-frame clones, not every one. Clone size and V and J calls were adopted from that table, with D and trimming inferred from the DNA. The table includes about 190,000 clones, around 88% detected once. This clonotype was obtained from a woman under 40 with acute or convalescent COVID-19. The chain carries TRBV7-8 and TRBJ2-3; D uncertain. The specimen was peripheral blood. CDR3 sequence: CASSFLRTDTQYF. CDR3 DNA: TGTGCCAGCAGCTTTCTCCGTACAGATACGCAGTATTTT.